The 3 T cell receptor beta chains in this list originate from one sample, sequenced in a study of neoadjuvant anti-PD-1 for oral cavity cancer (dated by TCRdb to the early 2020s). The library came from the immunoSEQ multiplex PCR assay. TCRdb mirrors the immuneACCESS table, restricted to in-frame sequences. Some clones are absent from its copies; in checked studies, under half trace to an unresolved V gene, and the reason for the others is unknown. The sample records some 70,000 clones, approximately 81% of which are singletons. The top ten clones comprise more than 3% of the sample. According to the study, the label for this sample's time point signals: after neoadjuvant nivolumab, at surgical resection. Sample: PBMCs, taken after nivolumab (anti-PD-1) treatment. These receptors were collected from a person between 40 and 85 years old with oral cavity squamous cell carcinoma.

This chain links TRBV7-8 with TRBJ2-5; 9 bases align to TRBD1. Trimming removed 3 bases from V and 5 bases from J; junction bases left unmatched: 7. Germline V CDR1 and CDR2: SGHVS, FQNEAQ. The CDR3 contains 15 residues. The CDR3 spells CASSLPTGTGETQYF. The DNA of the CDR3 is TGTGCCAGCAGCTTGCCGACCGGGACAGGGGAGACCCAGTACTTC.

The chain recombines TRBV7-9 with TRBJ2-1; perhaps TRBD2 as D (6 bases). Looked up from germline, CDR1 is SEHNR and CDR2 is FQNEAQ (reference sequence). V lost 5 bases to trimming and J lost 5 bases, with 13 bases between them. This CDR3 is 14 amino acids long. The CDR3 bases are TGTGCCAGCAGCCGGTCCTGGGAGGACAATGAGCAGTTCTTC. Translated, it gives CASSRSWEDNEQFF.

CDR3 protein: CAWSSGSRETQYF. CDR3 DNA: TGTGCCTGGAGTAGCGGGAGTCGAGAGACCCAGTACTTC. The chain carries TRBV30 and TRBJ2-5, with TRBD2 matching 8 bases. The germline CDR1 and CDR2 sequences are GTSNPN and SVGIG (reference sequence). Trimming at V came to 2 bases and at J to 4 bases, leaving 3 bases not matched to a gene. This CDR3 is built from 13 residues.